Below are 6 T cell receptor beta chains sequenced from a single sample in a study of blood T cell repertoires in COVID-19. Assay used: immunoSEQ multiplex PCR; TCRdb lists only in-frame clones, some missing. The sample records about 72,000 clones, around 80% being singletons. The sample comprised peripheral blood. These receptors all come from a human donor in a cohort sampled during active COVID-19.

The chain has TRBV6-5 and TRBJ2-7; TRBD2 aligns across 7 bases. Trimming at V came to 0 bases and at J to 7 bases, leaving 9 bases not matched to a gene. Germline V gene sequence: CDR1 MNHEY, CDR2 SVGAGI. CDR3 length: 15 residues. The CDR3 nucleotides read TGTGCCAGCAGTTACTCTCGGACTCTCGGGGGGGAGCAGTACTTC. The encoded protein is CASSYSRTLGGEQYF.

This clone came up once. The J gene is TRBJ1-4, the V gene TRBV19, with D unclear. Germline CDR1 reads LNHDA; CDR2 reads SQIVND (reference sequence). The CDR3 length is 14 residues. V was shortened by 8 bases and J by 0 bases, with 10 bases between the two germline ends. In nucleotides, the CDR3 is TGTGCCAGTCACCTAGGCGCAACTAATGAAAAACTGTTTTTT. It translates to CASHLGATNEKLFF.

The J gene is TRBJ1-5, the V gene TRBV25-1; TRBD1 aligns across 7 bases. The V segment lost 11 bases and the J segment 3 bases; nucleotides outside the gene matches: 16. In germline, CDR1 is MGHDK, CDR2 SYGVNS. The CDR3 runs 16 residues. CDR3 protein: CAAWGLRGQTNQPQHF. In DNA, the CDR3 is TGTGCCGCATGGGGTTTGAGGGGGCAAACCAATCAGCCCCAGCATTTT. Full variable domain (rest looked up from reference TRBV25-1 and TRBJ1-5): EADIYQTPRYLVIGTGKKITLECSQTMGHDKMYWYQQDPGMELHLIHYSYGVNSTEKGDLSSESTVSRIRTEHFPLTLESARPSHTSQYLCAAWGLRGQTNQPQHFGDGTRLSIL.

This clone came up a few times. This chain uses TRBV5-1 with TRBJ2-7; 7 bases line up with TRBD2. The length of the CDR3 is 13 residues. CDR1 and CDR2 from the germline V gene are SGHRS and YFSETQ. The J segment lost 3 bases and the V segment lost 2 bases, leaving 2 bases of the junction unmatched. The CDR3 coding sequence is TGCGCCAGCAGCTTAGGGGAGGGCTACGAGCAGTACTTC. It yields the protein CASSLGEGYEQYF. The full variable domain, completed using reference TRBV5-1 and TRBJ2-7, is KAGVTQTPRYLIKTRGQQVTLSCSPISGHRSVSWYQQTPGQGLQFLFEYFSETQRNKGNFPGRFSGRQFSNSRSEMNVSTLELGDSALYLCASSLGEGYEQYFGPGTRLTVT.

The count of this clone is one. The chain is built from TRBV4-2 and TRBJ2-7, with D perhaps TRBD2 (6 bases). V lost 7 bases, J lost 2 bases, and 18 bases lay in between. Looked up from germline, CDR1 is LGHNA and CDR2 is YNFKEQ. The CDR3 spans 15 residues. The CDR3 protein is CASNEGSGMAYEQYF. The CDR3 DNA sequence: TGTGCCAGCAACGAGGGTAGCGGCATGGCCTACGAGCAGTACTTC.

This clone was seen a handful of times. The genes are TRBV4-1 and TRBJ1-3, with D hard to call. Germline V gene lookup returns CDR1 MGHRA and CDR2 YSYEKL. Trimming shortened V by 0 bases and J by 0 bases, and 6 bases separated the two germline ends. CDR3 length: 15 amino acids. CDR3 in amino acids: CASSQDEVSGNTIYF. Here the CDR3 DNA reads TGCGCCAGCAGCCAAGACGAGGTCTCTGGAAACACCATATATTTT.